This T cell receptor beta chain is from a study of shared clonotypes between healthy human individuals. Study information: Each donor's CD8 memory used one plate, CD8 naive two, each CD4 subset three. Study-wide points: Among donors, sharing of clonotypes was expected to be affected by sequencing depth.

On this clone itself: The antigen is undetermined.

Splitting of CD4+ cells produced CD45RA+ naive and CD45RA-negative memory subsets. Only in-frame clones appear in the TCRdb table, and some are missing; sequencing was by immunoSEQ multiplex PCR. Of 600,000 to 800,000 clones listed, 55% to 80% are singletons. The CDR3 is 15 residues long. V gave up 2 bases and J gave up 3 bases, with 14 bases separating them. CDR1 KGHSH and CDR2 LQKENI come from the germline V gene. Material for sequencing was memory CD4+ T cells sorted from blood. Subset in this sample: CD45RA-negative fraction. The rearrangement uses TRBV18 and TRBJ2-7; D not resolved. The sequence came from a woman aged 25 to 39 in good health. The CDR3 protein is CASSPGVILGYEQYF. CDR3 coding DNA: TGTGCCAGCTCACCAGGGGTTATATTAGGCTACGAGCAGTACTTC.